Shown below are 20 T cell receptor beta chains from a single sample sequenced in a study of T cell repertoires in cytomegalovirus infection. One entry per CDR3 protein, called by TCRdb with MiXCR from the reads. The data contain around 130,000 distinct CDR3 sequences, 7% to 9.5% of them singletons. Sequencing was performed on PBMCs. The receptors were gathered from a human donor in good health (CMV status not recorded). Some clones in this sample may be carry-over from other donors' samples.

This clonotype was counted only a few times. CDR3 nucleotide sequence: TGTGCCACCAGCAGAGATGGCCCCAGTCAGCCCCAGCATTTT. Protein: CATSRDGPSQPQHF. This chain links TRBV15 with TRBJ1-5; D is unresolved. Between the trimmed V and J ends, which lost 0 bases and 6 bases, there was a span of 9 bases. Germline CDR1 is LNHNV and CDR2 is YYDKDF (reference sequence). The CDR3 consists of 14 residues.

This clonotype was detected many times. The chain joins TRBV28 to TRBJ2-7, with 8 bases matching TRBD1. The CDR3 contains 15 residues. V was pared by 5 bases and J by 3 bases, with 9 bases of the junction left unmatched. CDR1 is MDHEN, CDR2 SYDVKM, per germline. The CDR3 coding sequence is TGTGCCAGCAGTACCCCGGACAGGGTCGGCTACGAGCAGTACTTC. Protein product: CASSTPDRVGYEQYF. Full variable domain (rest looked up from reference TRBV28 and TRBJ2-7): DVKVTQSSRYLVKRTGEKVFLECVQDMDHENMFWYRQDPGLGLRLIYFSYDVKMKEKGDIPEGYSVSREKKERFSLILESASTNQTSMYLCASSTPDRVGYEQYFGPGTRLTVT.

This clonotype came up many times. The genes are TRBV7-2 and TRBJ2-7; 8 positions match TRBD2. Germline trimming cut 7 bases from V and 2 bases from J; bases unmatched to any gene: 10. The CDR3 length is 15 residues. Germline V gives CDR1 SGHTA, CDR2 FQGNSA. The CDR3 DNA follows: TGTGCCAGCAAAAAGAGCGGGGGCTCCGCCTACGAGCAGTACTTC. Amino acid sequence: CASKKSGGSAYEQYF.

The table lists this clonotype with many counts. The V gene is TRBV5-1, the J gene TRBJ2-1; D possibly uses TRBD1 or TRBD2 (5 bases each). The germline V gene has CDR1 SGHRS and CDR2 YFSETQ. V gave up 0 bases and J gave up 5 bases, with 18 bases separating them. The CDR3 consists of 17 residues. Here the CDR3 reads CASSLGRGRGYDNEQFF. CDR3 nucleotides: TGCGCCAGCAGCTTGGGCCGGGGCCGGGGTTACGACAATGAGCAGTTCTTC.

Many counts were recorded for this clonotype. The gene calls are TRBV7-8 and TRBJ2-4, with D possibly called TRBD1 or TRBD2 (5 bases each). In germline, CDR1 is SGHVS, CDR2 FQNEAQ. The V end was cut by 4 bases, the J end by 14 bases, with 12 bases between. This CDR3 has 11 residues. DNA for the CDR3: TGTGCCAGCAGCTCGGGACCGAAGGAGTACTTC. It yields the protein CASSSGPKEYF.

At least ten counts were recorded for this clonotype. Written as DNA, the CDR3 is TGTGCCAGTAGGGGACAGGGGCCGCCGGGCAATCAGCCCCAGCATTTT. Translated, it gives CASRGQGPPGNQPQHF. This chain links TRBV19 with TRBJ1-5; the match to TRBD1 covers 10 bases. V trimming: 6 bases; J trimming: 2 bases; junction bases outside the gene matches: 7. Germline assignment: CDR1 LNHDA and CDR2 SQIVND (reference sequence). CDR3 length: 16 amino acids. The entire variable domain, with the rest obtained from reference TRBV19 and TRBJ1-5, is as follows: DGGITQSPKYLFRKEGQNVTLSCEQNLNHDAMYWYRQDPGQGLRLIYYSQIVNDFQKGDIAEGYSVSREKKESFPLTVTSAQKNPTAFYLCASRGQGPPGNQPQHFGDGTRLSIL.

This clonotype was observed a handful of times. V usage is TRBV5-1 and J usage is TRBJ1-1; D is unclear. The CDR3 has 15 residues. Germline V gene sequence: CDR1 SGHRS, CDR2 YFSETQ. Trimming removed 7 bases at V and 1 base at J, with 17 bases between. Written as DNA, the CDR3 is TGCGCCAGCGCTGAGCTCCCCCACCCGAACACTGAAGCTTTCTTT. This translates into CASAELPHPNTEAFF.

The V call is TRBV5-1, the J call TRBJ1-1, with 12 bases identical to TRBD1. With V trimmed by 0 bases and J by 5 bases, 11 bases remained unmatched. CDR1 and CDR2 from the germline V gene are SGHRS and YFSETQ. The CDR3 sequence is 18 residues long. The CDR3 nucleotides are TGCGCCAGCAGCTTGGTTGGGACAGGGGGCGGAGGAAGGACTGAAGCTTTCTTT. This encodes CASSLVGTGGGGRTEAFF.

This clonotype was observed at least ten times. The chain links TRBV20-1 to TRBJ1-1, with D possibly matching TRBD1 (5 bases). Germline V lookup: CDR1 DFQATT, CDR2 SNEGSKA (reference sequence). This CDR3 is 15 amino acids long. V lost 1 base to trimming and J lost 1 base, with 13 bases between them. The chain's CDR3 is CSARGGPAGNTEAFF. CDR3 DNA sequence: TGCAGTGCTAGAGGGGGCCCCGCAGGGAACACTGAAGCTTTCTTT.

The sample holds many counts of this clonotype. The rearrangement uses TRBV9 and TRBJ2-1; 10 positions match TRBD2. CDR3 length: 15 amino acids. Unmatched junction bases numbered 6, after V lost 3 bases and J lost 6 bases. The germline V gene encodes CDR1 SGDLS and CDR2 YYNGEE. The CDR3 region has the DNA TGTGCCAGCAGCGAAACTAGCGGGGAGGGCAATGAGCAGTTCTTC. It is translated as CASSETSGEGNEQFF.

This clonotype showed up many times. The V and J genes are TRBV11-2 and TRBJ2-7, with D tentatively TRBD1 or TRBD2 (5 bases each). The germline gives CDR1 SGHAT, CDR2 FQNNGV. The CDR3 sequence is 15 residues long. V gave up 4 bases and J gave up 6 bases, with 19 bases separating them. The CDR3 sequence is CASSSPGTGESEQYF. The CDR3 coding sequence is TGTGCCAGCAGCTCCCCCGGGACCGGGGAGTCCGAGCAGTACTTC.

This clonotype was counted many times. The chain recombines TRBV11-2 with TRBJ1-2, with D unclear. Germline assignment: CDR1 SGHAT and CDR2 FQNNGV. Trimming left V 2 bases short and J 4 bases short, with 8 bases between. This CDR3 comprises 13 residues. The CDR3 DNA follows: TGTGCCAGCAGCTTATTCATGTCCTATGGCTACACCTTC. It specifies CASSLFMSYGYTF.

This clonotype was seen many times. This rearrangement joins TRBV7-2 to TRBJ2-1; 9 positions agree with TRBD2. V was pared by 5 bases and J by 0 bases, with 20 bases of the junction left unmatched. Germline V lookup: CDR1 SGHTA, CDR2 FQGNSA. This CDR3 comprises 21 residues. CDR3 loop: CASSRPQFSSGGQSSYNEQFF. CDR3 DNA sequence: TGTGCCAGCAGCAGGCCCCAATTTTCGAGCGGGGGGCAAAGCTCCTACAATGAGCAGTTCTTC.

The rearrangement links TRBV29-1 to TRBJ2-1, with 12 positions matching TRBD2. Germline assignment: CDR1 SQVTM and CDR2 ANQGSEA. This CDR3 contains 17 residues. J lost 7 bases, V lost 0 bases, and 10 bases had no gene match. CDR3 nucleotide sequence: TGCAGCGTTGAAGATCCCCTAGCGGGGGGGTCCGGAAATGAGCAGTTCTTC. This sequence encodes CSVEDPLAGGSGNEQFF.

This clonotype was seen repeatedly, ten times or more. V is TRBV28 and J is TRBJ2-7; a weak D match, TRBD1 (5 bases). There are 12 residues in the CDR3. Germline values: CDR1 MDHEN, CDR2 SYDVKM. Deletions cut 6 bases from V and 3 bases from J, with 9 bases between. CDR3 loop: CASRGQIYEQYF. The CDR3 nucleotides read TGTGCCAGCAGAGGACAAATCTACGAGCAGTACTTC.

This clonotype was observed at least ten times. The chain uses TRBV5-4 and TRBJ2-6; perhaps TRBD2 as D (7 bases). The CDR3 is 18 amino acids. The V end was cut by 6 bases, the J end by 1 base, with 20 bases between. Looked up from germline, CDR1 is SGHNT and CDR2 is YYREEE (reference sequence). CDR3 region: CASTPVGGALSGANVLTF. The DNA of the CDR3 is TGTGCCAGCACCCCGGTAGGGGGGGCCCTATCTGGGGCCAACGTCCTGACTTTC.

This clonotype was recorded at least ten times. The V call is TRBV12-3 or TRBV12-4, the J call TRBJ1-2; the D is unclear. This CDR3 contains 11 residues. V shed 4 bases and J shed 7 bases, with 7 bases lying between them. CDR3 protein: CASSSRRGYTF. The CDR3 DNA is TGTGCCAGCAGTTCGCGGCGTGGCTACACCTTC.

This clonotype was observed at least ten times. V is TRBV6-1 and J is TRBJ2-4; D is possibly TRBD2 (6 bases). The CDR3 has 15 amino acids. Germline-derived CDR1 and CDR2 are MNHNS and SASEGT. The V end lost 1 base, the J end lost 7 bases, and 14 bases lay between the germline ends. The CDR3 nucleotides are TGTGCCAGCAGTGAAGGCGCGGCGGAGGGTAACATTCAGTACTTC. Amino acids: CASSEGAAEGNIQYF.

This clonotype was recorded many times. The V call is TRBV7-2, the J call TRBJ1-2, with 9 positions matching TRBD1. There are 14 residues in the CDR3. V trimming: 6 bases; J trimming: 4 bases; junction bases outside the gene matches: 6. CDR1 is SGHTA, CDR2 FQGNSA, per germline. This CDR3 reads CASSSDRGGYGYTF. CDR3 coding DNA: TGTGCCAGCAGTTCGGACAGGGGAGGCTATGGCTACACCTTC.

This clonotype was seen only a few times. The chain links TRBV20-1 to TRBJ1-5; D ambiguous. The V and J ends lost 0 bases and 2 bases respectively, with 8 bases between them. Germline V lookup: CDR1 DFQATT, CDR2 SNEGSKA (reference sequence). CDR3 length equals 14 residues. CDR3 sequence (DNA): TGCAGTGCTAGAGATCGTAGGGGCAATCAGCCCCAGCATTTT. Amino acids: CSARDRRGNQPQHF.